One sample yielded the 13 T cell receptor beta chains listed below, sequenced in a study of OX40 agonist ivuxolimab in advanced cancers. TCRdb's copy holds only in-frame clones and misses some; the assay was immunoSEQ multiplex PCR. The sample has about 81,000 clones; approximately 94% are singletons. Material: CD4+ or CD8+ T cells sorted from blood, obtained in a trial of the OX40 agonist ivuxolimab. These receptors all stem from an adult with an advanced solid tumor such as melanoma, head and neck, liver or kidney cancer.

The J gene is TRBJ2-5, the V gene TRBV27, with unresolved D. CDR3 length equals 14 residues. Germline V gives CDR1 MNHEY, CDR2 SMNVEV (reference sequence). V was shortened by 2 bases and J by 4 bases, with 11 bases between the two germline ends. CDR3 loop: CASSLTGYRETQYF. Here the CDR3 DNA reads TGTGCCAGCAGTTTAACGGGTTATCGAGAGACCCAGTACTTC.

The chain has TRBV10-1 and TRBJ1-2; 10 bases align to TRBD1. V lost 8 bases to trimming and J lost 4 bases; unmatched junction nucleotides: 4. The CDR3 has 13 amino acids. Germline V CDR1 and CDR2: WNHNN, SYGVQD (reference sequence). The CDR3 spells CASRDRGSYGYTF. CDR3 in DNA: TGCGCCAGCCGGGACAGGGGTAGCTATGGCTACACCTTC.

The chain links TRBV13 to TRBJ1-4; D possibly corresponds to TRBD1 (6 bases). V was pared by 2 bases and J by 7 bases, with 26 bases between. Per the germline V gene, CDR1 is PRHDT and CDR2 is FYEKMQ (reference sequence). The CDR3 totals 19 residues. The CDR3 region has the DNA TGTGCCAGCAGCTTATCGATCTCCCCAACACAGGGCTATGGTGAAAAACTGTTTTTT. Its translation: CASSLSISPTQGYGEKLFF.

The V call is TRBV4-1, the J call TRBJ1-1, with D possibly being TRBD1 (6 bases). Per the germline V gene, CDR1 is MGHRA and CDR2 is YSYEKL. Trimming shortened V by 0 bases and J by 0 bases, and 17 bases separated the two germline ends. CDR3 size: 18 residues. CDR3 nucleotide sequence: TGCGCCAGCAGCCAAGAGAGCCGCCCGGGGGCGATGAACACTGAAGCTTTCTTT. Amino acid sequence: CASSQESRPGAMNTEAFF.

The V and J genes are TRBV13 and TRBJ2-3; 8 bases agree with TRBD2. Trimming cost V 1 base and J 2 bases; bases outside gene matches: 17. The CDR3 runs 20 residues. Per the germline V gene, CDR1 is PRHDT and CDR2 is FYEKMQ (reference sequence). The CDR3 nucleotides read TGTGCCAGCAGCTTAGTTCGGCGTCCTGGACTAGCCTTCTCCACAGATACGCAGTATTTT. This gives the protein CASSLVRRPGLAFSTDTQYF.

The chain recombines TRBV19 with TRBJ2-7; 7 bases agree with TRBD1. Germline CDR1 LNHDA, CDR2 SQIVND (reference sequence). The CDR3 has 13 amino acids. The V gene end was trimmed by 4 bases and the J gene end by 5 bases; junction bases not matched to a gene: 5. This CDR3 is CASSSRGWNEQYF. The CDR3 nucleotides read TGTGCCAGTAGTAGCAGGGGGTGGAACGAGCAGTACTTC.

The CDR3 loop reads CASIPDGVGENTEAFF. CDR3 bases: TGTGCCAGCATCCCGGATGGGGTGGGGGAGAACACTGAAGCTTTCTTT. V is TRBV5-4 and J is TRBJ1-1; the D gene is possibly TRBD1 (5 bases). The CDR3 covers 16 residues. Per germline, CDR1 SGHNT and CDR2 YYREEE (reference sequence). V lost 6 bases and J 1 base, leaving 19 bases between the germline ends. Full variable domain (outside the CDR3, taken from reference TRBV5-4 and TRBJ1-1): ETGVTQSPTHLIKTRGQQVTLRCSSQSGHNTVSWYQQALGQGPQFIFQYYREEENGRGNFPPRFSGLQFPNYSSELNVNALELDDSALYLCASIPDGVGENTEAFFGQGTRLTVV.

The genes are TRBV7-8 and TRBJ1-5; no firm D call. CDR1 and CDR2 (germline): SGHVS, FQNEAQ. This CDR3 contains 12 residues. Trimming took off 7 bases at V and 7 bases at J, with 11 bases between the two ends. As DNA, the CDR3 is TGTGCCAGCAACCAAGAAGGCCAGCCCCAGCATTTT. As protein: CASNQEGQPQHF.

This chain uses TRBV7-7 with TRBJ2-1, with TRBD2 as a possible D gene (6 bases). Germline CDR1 reads SSHAT; CDR2 reads FNYEAQ (reference sequence). The CDR3 length is 12 residues. Trimming removed 3 bases at V and 10 bases at J, with 10 bases between. The CDR3, as DNA: TGTGCCAGCAGCTTCTTGGGAGGCGAGCAGTTCTTC. It yields the protein CASSFLGGEQFF.

J is TRBJ2-7 and V is TRBV4-3, with 10 bases identical to TRBD1. This CDR3 is 17 amino acids long. Germline trimming cut 0 bases from V and 0 bases from J; bases unmatched to any gene: 5. Germline CDR1 LGHNA, CDR2 YSLEER. CDR3 sequence (DNA): TGCGCCAGCAGCCAAGATTTGTGGACAGGGGGCTCCTACGAGCAGTACTTC. Residues: CASSQDLWTGGSYEQYF.

V is TRBV19 and J is TRBJ1-2; the D gene is possibly TRBD1 (5 bases). V shed 2 bases and J shed 14 bases, with 24 bases lying between them. This CDR3 contains 15 residues. In germline, CDR1 is LNHDA, CDR2 SQIVND (reference sequence). CDR3 in amino acids: CASSILPGRTSKGTF. The CDR3 bases are TGTGCCAGTAGTATATTGCCGGGACGTACCTCAAAAGGGACCTTC.

The chain couples TRBV5-6 to TRBJ2-1; TRBD2 matches 10 bases. Trimming took 4 bases from V and 8 from J; bases not matched to a gene: 9. The length of the CDR3 is 15 residues. Germline values: CDR1 SGHDT, CDR2 YYEEEE. CDR3 in DNA: TGTGCCAGCAGCCCAAGCGGGAGGGGCCTCGATGAGCAGTTCTTC. The encoded protein is CASSPSGRGLDEQFF.

The CDR3 coding sequence is TGTGCCAGCAGTTTCAGGGACCGTCAGCCCCAGCATTTT. Its protein product is CASSFRDRQPQHF. The rearrangement links TRBV27 to TRBJ1-5, with D possibly being TRBD1 (5 bases). V lost 3 bases to trimming and J lost 6 bases, with 9 bases between them. Per germline, CDR1 MNHEY and CDR2 SMNVEV (reference sequence). This CDR3 has 13 residues.